The clone carrying this T cell receptor beta chain came up a few times. The CDR3 sequence is 14 residues long. The V gene lost 3 bases and the J gene lost 8 bases, with 13 bases spanning the gap. Germline CDR1 SGHVS, CDR2 FNYEAQ. The data were taken from a study of spatial heterogeneity in lung cancer. Noted time point: sample taken at primary tumor resection. Frozen PBMC, nontumor lung or tumor provided whole RNA, which was sequenced unsorted. Using its own MiXCR run on the 5' RACE reads, TCRdb lists one record per CDR3 protein. Of about 50,000 distinct CDR3 sequences listed, 7.6% are singletons. The input for sequencing was PBMCs, taken at surgery. This TCR was recovered from a female donor with early-stage non-small cell lung cancer. V gene TRBV7-6 combines with J gene TRBJ1-4; a possible D gene is TRBD1 (6 bases). The CDR3 bases are TGTGCCAGCAGCTTCGGACAGTCTCGGGAAAAACTGTTTTTT. This encodes CASSFGQSREKLFF.